This T cell receptor (beta chain) is from a study of control samples from healthy donors and cancer patients (dated by TCRdb to the early 2020s). As to this clone: It has no known antigen specificity. Per-base quality was not reported, and no clone a single base away is much larger than it.

The method behind the library was the immunoSEQ multiplex PCR assay. TCRdb re-hosts the immuneACCESS table, in-frame sequences only. Its copies lack some clones; in the studies checked, an unresolved V gene accounts for under half of them, and the cause for the rest is not known. Across this sample there are around 130,000 clones, with roughly 90% seen only once. 40% of the sample goes to the ten largest clones. Sequences were obtained from blood. The origin of this receptor is a man aged 50 to 59 in good health.

CDR3 loop: CASTPGGLNYGYTF. The bases are TGCGCCAGCACCCCGGGGGGTTTAAACTATGGCTACACCTTC. This sequence uses TRBV10-2 and TRBJ1-2; the D gene is perhaps TRBD1, from 5 matching bases. Including the terminal cysteine and phenylalanine, the CDR3 comprises 14 residues. The entry retains the CDR3 DNA only, 42 bases that are in frame from base 1. The germline V gene encodes CDR1 WSHSY and CDR2 SAAADI. Between the V and J ends, shortened by 7 bases and 2 bases respectively, the junction contains 14 bases.